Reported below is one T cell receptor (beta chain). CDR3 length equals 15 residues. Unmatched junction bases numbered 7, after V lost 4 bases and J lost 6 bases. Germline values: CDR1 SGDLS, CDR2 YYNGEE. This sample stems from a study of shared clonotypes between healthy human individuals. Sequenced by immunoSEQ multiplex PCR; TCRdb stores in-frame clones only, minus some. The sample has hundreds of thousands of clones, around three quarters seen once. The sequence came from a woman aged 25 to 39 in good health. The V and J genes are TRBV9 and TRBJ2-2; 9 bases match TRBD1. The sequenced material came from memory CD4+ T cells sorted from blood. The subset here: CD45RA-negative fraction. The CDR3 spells CASSTQGQGSGELFF. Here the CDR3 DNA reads TGTGCCAGCAGCACACAGGGACAGGGTTCCGGGGAGCTGTTTTTT. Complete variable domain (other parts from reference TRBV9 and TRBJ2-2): DSGVTQTPKHLITATGQRVTLRCSPRSGDLSVYWYQQSLDQGLQFLIQYYNGEERAKGNILERFSAQQFPDLHSELNLSSLELGDSALYFCASSTQGQGSGELFFGEGSRLTVL.